These 23 T cell receptor beta chains came from one sample sequenced in a study of shared clonotypes between healthy human individuals. Here immunoSEQ multiplex PCR was the method, and the copy in TCRdb shows in-frame clones only, minus some. This table holds 1.4 million to 1.5 million clones, roughly 96% found once. Sequences were obtained from naive CD4+ T cells sorted from blood. Subset denoted: CD45RA+ positively selected. These receptors were obtained from a young man in good health.

The rearrangement uses TRBV11-1 and TRBJ2-1, with D possibly being TRBD1 (6 bases). The CDR3 length is 17 residues. V shed 2 bases and J shed 2 bases, with 16 bases lying between them. CDR1 and CDR2 (germline): SGHAT, FQDESV (reference sequence). This CDR3 is CASSLFRGGYTYNEQFF. CDR3 sequence (DNA): TGTGCCAGCAGCTTATTCAGGGGCGGTTATACCTACAATGAGCAGTTCTTC. The whole variable domain, remainder taken from reference TRBV11-1 and TRBJ2-1, is EAEVAQSPRYKITEKSQAVAFWCDPISGHATLYWYRQILGQGPELLVQFQDESVVDDSQLPKDRFSAERLKGVDSTLKIQPAELGDSAMYLCASSLFRGGYTYNEQFFGPGTRLTVL.

Of note for this clone: Other DNA sequences of this sample code for an identical CDR3. V and J are TRBV18 and TRBJ2-3; D is ambiguous. Germline V lookup: CDR1 KGHSH, CDR2 LQKENI. CDR3 length: 15 residues. Trimming took 2 bases from V and 1 from J, leaving 10 bases between them. CDR3 sequence: CASSPLTAGTDTQYF. CDR3 bases: TGTGCCAGCTCACCATTAACGGCGGGCACAGATACGCAGTATTTT.

The V call is TRBV12-5, the J call TRBJ2-1; D call uncertain. V shed 5 bases and J shed 12 bases, with 17 bases lying between them. The length of the CDR3 is 13 residues. Germline lookup yields CDR1 LGHNT and CDR2 FRNRAP. The CDR3 nucleotides are TGTGCTAGTGGTGCCTTCGGCCGGGCGCGGCAGTTCTTC. It encodes CASGAFGRARQFF.

The chain carries TRBV10-2 and TRBJ2-5, with D tentatively TRBD1 or TRBD2 (5 bases each). The CDR3 contains 12 residues. With 9 bases removed from V and 4 bases from J, the gap between germline ends came to 12 bases. Germline CDR1 WSHSY, CDR2 SAAADI. As DNA, the CDR3 is TGCGCCAGTCGCCGTGGGGGAGAGACCCAGTACTTC. This gives the protein CASRRGGETQYF.

This chain joins TRBV6-1 and TRBJ1-5; D is undetermined. The V gene lost 0 bases and the J gene lost 2 bases, with 8 bases spanning the gap. The CDR3 is 15 amino acids. Germline loops: CDR1 MNHNS, CDR2 SASEGT. The CDR3 here is CASSEAFGGNQPQHF. For the CDR3, the DNA is TGTGCCAGCAGTGAAGCTTTTGGGGGCAATCAGCCCCAGCATTTT.

V usage is TRBV10-3 and J usage is TRBJ1-1, with D perhaps TRBD1 (6 bases). The CDR3 has 15 residues. Between the trimmed V and J ends, which lost 5 bases and 4 bases, there was a span of 17 bases. CDR1 is ENHRY, CDR2 SYGVKD, per germline. CDR3 nucleotides: TGTGCCATCAGTTCCCGGACAGAAGGGAGCACTGAAGCTTTCTTT. Amino acid sequence: CAISSRTEGSTEAFF.

The chain links TRBV7-2 to TRBJ1-3; D uncertain. The CDR3 spans 15 residues. Between the trimmed V and J ends, which lost 5 bases and 2 bases, there was a span of 13 bases. CDR1 is SGHTA and CDR2 is FQGNSA in the germline V gene. Here the CDR3 DNA reads TGTGCCAGCAGCCCTCCGGGAGAGACTGGAAACACCATATATTTT. The encoded protein is CASSPPGETGNTIYF. Full variable domain (rest looked up from reference TRBV7-2 and TRBJ1-3): GAGVSQSPSNKVTEKGKDVELRCDPISGHTALYWYRQSLGQGLEFLIYFQGNSAPDKSGLPSDRFSAERTGGSVSTLTIQRTQQEDSAVYLCASSPPGETGNTIYFGEGSWLTVV.

This sequence joins TRBV11-3 and TRBJ2-7; D is uncertain. V lost 1 base and J 5 bases, leaving 3 bases between the germline ends. Germline CDR1 reads SGHNT; CDR2 reads YENEEA. The CDR3 has 11 amino acids. DNA of the CDR3: TGTGCCAGCAGCTTAGGGGACGAGCAGTACTTC. Its translation is CASSLGDEQYF.

V is TRBV5-1 and J is TRBJ2-7; 9 bases are a match to TRBD2. J gave up 0 bases and V 4 bases, and 14 bases lay outside the gene matches. This CDR3 has 18 residues. Germline CDR1 reads SGHRS; CDR2 reads YFSETQ. CDR3 coding DNA: TGCGCCAGCAGCCCCCAAAGGTTTAGCGGGGGAAGCTCCTACGAGCAGTACTTC. It yields the protein CASSPQRFSGGSSYEQYF.

The rearrangement uses TRBV29-1 and TRBJ1-2; D might be TRBD1 (6 bases). Trimming took off 5 bases at V and 4 bases at J, with 17 bases between the two ends. There are 14 residues in the CDR3. Germline assignment: CDR1 SQVTM and CDR2 ANQGSEA. This CDR3 reads CSVPSTRGSYGYTF. As DNA, the CDR3 is TGCAGCGTTCCTTCTACCAGGGGAAGCTATGGCTACACCTTC.

The chain couples TRBV28 to TRBJ2-7; 8 bases align to TRBD1. Looked up from germline, CDR1 is MDHEN and CDR2 is SYDVKM. The J segment lost 4 bases and the V segment lost 3 bases, leaving 8 bases of the junction unmatched. The CDR3 covers 15 residues. The DNA for the CDR3 is TGTGCCAGCAGTTTCACGGGCAGGGGGCTGTACGAGCAGTACTTC. It specifies CASSFTGRGLYEQYF.

This clone was seen a handful of times. This sequence joins TRBV6-5 and TRBJ1-2; 7 bases are a match to TRBD1. The CDR3 is 14 residues long. Germline CDR1 reads MNHEY; CDR2 reads SVGAGI. J gave up 6 bases and V 6 bases, and 10 bases lay outside the gene matches. CDR3 protein: CASRPSVGGHGYTF. The CDR3 DNA sequence: TGTGCCAGCAGACCCAGTGTAGGGGGCCATGGCTACACCTTC.

The chain joins TRBV27 to TRBJ2-7; 7 bases match TRBD1. The CDR3 sequence is 15 residues long. The V and J ends lost 8 bases and 1 base, in that order; junction bases with no gene match: 11. Germline V gene data show CDR1 as MNHEY and CDR2 as SMNVEV (reference sequence). The CDR3 region is CASARHGQASYEQYF. CDR3 nucleotides: TGTGCCAGCGCTCGTCACGGACAGGCGTCCTACGAGCAGTACTTC.

Comment on this clone: Other DNA sequences in the sample encode the same CDR3. V gene TRBV19 combines with J gene TRBJ2-3; possible D gene TRBD2, 5 bases. V lost 3 bases and J 0 bases, leaving 10 bases between the germline ends. The length of the CDR3 is 15 residues. Germline values: CDR1 LNHDA, CDR2 SQIVND (reference sequence). CDR3 residues: CASSILAASTDTQYF. CDR3 nucleotides: TGTGCCAGTAGTATCCTAGCCGCTAGCACAGATACGCAGTATTTT.

The chain recombines TRBV28 with TRBJ1-2; the D is unclear. The CDR3 is 16 residues long. V shed 5 bases and J shed 2 bases, with 18 bases lying between them. Germline V gene lookup returns CDR1 MDHEN and CDR2 SYDVKM. The DNA for the CDR3 is TGTGCCAGCAGTCCTCCCTCGGGTATGTCGAACTATGGCTACACCTTC. Encoded protein: CASSPPSGMSNYGYTF.

This clone was seen just once. This sequence joins TRBV5-4 and TRBJ2-1, with 9 bases matching TRBD2. The V and J ends lost 4 bases and 0 bases, in that order; junction bases with no gene match: 5. Germline V gives CDR1 SGHNT, CDR2 YYREEE (reference sequence). CDR3 length: 16 residues. CDR3 sequence: CASSLPSGASYNEQFF. CDR3 nucleotides: TGTGCCAGCAGCCTACCTAGCGGGGCCTCCTACAATGAGCAGTTCTTC.

The rearrangement uses TRBV29-1 and TRBJ1-1, with D unresolved. V was trimmed by 3 bases and J by 6 bases, leaving 23 bases between them. This CDR3 is built from 16 residues. Germline loops: CDR1 SQVTM, CDR2 ANQGSEA. As DNA, the CDR3 is TGCAGCGTTGATGGCCAGAACGAGATAGGGTTTCCTGAAGCTTTCTTT. Translating it yields CSVDGQNEIGFPEAFF.

V and J are TRBV15 and TRBJ1-4; no definite D call. V lost 1 base and J lost 1, with 7 bases in between. The CDR3 contains 15 residues. The germline CDR1 and CDR2 sequences are LNHNV and YYDKDF (reference sequence). The CDR3 DNA follows: TGTGCCACCAGCAGAGTCTCGGGAACTAATGAAAAACTGTTTTTT. Its translation is CATSRVSGTNEKLFF.

V is TRBV7-9 and J is TRBJ2-1; 10 nucleotides agree with TRBD1. CDR1 and CDR2 from the germline V gene are SEHNR and FQNEAQ (reference sequence). This CDR3 has 15 amino acids. V dropped 6 bases and J dropped 7; count of bases not matched to a gene: 9. The DNA for the CDR3 is TGTGCCAGCAGTTCCAGGGACAGGGGTGGGAATGAGCAGTTCTTC. It is translated as CASSSRDRGGNEQFF.

This clone was observed a single time. This sequence joins TRBV11-1 and TRBJ2-1; TRBD2 matches at 8 bases. V lost 7 bases to trimming and J lost 4 bases; unmatched junction nucleotides: 9. The CDR3 loop spans 15 amino acids. Germline loops: CDR1 SGHAT, CDR2 FQDESV (reference sequence). CDR3 region: CASNGGRRGYNEQFF. The CDR3 DNA is TGTGCCAGCAACGGCGGGAGGAGAGGGTACAATGAGCAGTTCTTC.

This rearrangement joins TRBV25-1 to TRBJ2-3; a possible D gene is TRBD1 (6 bases). The CDR3 spans 14 residues. The V and J ends lost 5 bases and 6 bases respectively, with 15 bases between them. Germline CDR1 reads MGHDK; CDR2 reads SYGVNS. For the CDR3, the DNA is TGTGCCAGCAGTTCACAGGGCGGGTACGATACGCAGTATTTT. It is translated as CASSSQGGYDTQYF.

This chain joins TRBV27 and TRBJ2-7; maybe TRBD2 (6 bases). V lost 2 bases to trimming and J lost 0 bases, with 11 bases between them. The CDR3 sequence is 15 residues long. Germline assignment: CDR1 MNHEY and CDR2 SMNVEV (reference sequence). Written as DNA, the CDR3 is TGTGCCAGCAGTTTACTCGGCGGGGCCTCCTACGAGCAGTACTTC. Translated: CASSLLGGASYEQYF.

V usage is TRBV19 and J usage is TRBJ2-2, with no clear D. This CDR3 is 12 amino acids long. Deletions cut 5 bases from V and 6 bases from J, with 7 bases between. CDR1 and CDR2 (germline): LNHDA, SQIVND (reference sequence). CDR3 DNA: TGTGCCAGTAGTTGGTTGTCCGGGGAGCTGTTTTTT. Amino acids: CASSWLSGELFF.